Listed below are T cell receptor beta chains from one sample, sequenced in a study of shared clonotypes between healthy human individuals. TCRdb keeps only in-frame clones here, not all; method: immunoSEQ multiplex PCR. The sample lists 2.5 million or so clones, more than 80% occurring once. The sequenced sample consisted of naive CD4+ T cells sorted from blood. The source is a man aged 18 to 30 in good health. Each CDR3 is given with its conserved first and last residue. Each record gives: D gene, V gene, J gene, clone size, CDR3 protein, CDR3 DNA. D genes are given only for firm matches. Size values are once, few and many counts, or a class for expanded clones, and some rows have none.

d_gene: TRBD1; v_gene: TRBV10-3; j_gene: TRBJ2-7; abundance: NA; CDR3aa: CAISGGQAAYEQYF; CDR3nt: TGTGCCATCAGCGGCGGACAGGCTGCCTACGAGCAGTACTTC
d_gene: TRBD1; v_gene: TRBV30; j_gene: TRBJ1-6; abundance: NA; CDR3aa: CAWSTRGQGNSPLHF; CDR3nt: TGTGCCTGGAGTACCAGAGGACAGGGAAATTCACCCCTCCACTTT
d_gene: NA; v_gene: TRBV14; j_gene: TRBJ1-2; abundance: NA; CDR3aa: CASSQVVGGGYTF; CDR3nt: TGTGCCAGCAGCCAAGTCGTGGGCGGCGGCTACACCTTC
d_gene: NA; v_gene: TRBV18; j_gene: TRBJ1-3; abundance: NA; CDR3aa: CASSMDTIYF; CDR3nt: TGTGCCAGCTCCATGGACACCATATATTTT
d_gene: NA; v_gene: TRBV7-8; j_gene: TRBJ1-2; abundance: NA; CDR3aa: CASSLAPGLGYTF; CDR3nt: TGTGCCAGCAGCTTAGCACCGGGACTCGGCTACACCTTC
d_gene: TRBD2; v_gene: TRBV9; j_gene: TRBJ2-1; abundance: NA; CDR3aa: CASSTIPSGSSYNEQFF; CDR3nt: TGTGCCAGCAGCACAATCCCTAGCGGAAGCTCCTACAATGAGCAGTTCTTC
d_gene: NA; v_gene: TRBV29-1; j_gene: TRBJ2-1; abundance: NA; CDR3aa: CSVETQITTEQFF; CDR3nt: TGCAGCGTTGAAACCCAGATAACAACTGAGCAGTTCTTC
d_gene: TRBD2; v_gene: TRBV6-1; j_gene: TRBJ2-2; abundance: NA; CDR3aa: CASTGLAGGLAELFF; CDR3nt: TGTGCCAGCACCGGACTAGCGGGCGGGCTTGCCGAGCTGTTTTTT
d_gene: TRBD1; v_gene: TRBV19; j_gene: TRBJ1-5; abundance: NA; CDR3aa: CASTRDRGRNQPQHF; CDR3nt: TGTGCCAGTACAAGGGACAGGGGGCGTAATCAGCCCCAGCATTTT
d_gene: NA; v_gene: TRBV5-5; j_gene: TRBJ1-1; abundance: once; CDR3aa: CASSLFWGTEAFF; CDR3nt: TGTGCCAGCAGCTTGTTTTGGGGGACTGAAGCTTTCTTT
d_gene: NA; v_gene: TRBV6-6; j_gene: TRBJ1-5; abundance: NA; CDR3aa: CATLEGNQPQHF; CDR3nt: TGTGCCACCCTGGAAGGGAATCAGCCCCAGCATTTT